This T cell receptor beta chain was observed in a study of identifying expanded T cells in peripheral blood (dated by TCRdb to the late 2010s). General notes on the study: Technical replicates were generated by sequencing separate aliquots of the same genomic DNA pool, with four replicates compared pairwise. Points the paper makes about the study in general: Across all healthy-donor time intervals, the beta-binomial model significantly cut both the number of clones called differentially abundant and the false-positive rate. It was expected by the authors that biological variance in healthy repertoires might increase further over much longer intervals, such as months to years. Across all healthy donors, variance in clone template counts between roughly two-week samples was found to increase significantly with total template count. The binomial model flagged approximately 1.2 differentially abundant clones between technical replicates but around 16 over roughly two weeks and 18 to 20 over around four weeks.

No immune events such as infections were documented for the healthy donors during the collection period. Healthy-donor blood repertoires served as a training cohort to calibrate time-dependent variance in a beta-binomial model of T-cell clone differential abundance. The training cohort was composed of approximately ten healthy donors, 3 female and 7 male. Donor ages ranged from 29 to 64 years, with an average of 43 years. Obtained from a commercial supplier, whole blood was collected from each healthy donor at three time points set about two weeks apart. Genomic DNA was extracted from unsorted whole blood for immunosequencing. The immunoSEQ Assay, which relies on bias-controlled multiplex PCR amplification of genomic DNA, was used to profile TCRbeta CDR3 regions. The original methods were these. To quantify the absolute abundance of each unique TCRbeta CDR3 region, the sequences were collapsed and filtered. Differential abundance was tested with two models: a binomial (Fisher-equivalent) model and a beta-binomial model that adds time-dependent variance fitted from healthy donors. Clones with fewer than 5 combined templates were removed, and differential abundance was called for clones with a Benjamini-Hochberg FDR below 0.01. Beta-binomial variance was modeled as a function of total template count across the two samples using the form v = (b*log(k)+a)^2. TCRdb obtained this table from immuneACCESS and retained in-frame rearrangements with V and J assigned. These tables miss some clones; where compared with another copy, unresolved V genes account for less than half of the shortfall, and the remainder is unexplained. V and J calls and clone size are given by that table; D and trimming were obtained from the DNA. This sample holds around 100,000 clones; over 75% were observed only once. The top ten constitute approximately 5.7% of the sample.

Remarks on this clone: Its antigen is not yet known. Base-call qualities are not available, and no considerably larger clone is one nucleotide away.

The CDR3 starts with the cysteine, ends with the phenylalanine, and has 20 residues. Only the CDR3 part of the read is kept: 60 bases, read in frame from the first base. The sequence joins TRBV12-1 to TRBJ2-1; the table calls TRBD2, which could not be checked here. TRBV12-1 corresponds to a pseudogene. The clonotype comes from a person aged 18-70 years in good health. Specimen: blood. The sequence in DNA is TGTGCCAGCAGCTCCGGGACTAGCGGGAGGGCCCGGCGCTCCTACAATGAGCAGTTCTTC. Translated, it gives CASSSGTSGRARRSYNEQFF.